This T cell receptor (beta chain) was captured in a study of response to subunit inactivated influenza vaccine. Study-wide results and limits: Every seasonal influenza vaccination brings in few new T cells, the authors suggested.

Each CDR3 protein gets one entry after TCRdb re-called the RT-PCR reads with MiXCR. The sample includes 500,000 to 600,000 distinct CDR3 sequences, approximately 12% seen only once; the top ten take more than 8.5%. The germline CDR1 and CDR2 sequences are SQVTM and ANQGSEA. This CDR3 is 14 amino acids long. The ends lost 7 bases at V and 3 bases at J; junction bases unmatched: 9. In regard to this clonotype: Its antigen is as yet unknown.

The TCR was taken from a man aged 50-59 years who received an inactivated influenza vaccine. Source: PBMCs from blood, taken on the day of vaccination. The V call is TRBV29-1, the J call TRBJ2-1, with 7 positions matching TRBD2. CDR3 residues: CSGIRPGGYNEQFF. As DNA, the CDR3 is TGCAGCGGGATTCGGCCGGGGGGCTACAATGAGCAGTTCTTC.